A single sample is the source of the 27 T cell receptor beta chains below, sequenced in a study of blood T cell repertoires in COVID-19. Assay: immunoSEQ multiplex PCR; the TCRdb copy retains only in-frame clones and omits some. The sample yields 80,000 to 95,000 clones, around 84% seen once. Sequences were obtained from peripheral blood. The source is an elderly woman in a cohort sampled during active or convalescent COVID-19.

The chain carries TRBV19 and TRBJ1-1; D is ambiguous. CDR3 length: 14 amino acids. Germline CDR1 reads LNHDA; CDR2 reads SQIVND (reference sequence). V was clipped by 10 bases and J by 0 bases, with 15 bases between them. As DNA, the CDR3 is TGTGCCACCTCGGACCGGACTATGAACACTGAAGCTTTCTTT. This sequence encodes CATSDRTMNTEAFF.

This clone was picked up a small number of times. The gene calls are TRBV2 and TRBJ1-1; 11 nucleotides align to TRBD1. Trimming cost V 7 bases and J 4 bases; bases outside gene matches: 5. The CDR3 spans 14 residues. Germline-derived CDR1 and CDR2 are SNHLY and FYNNEI. The CDR3 protein is CASTMDRGRTEAFF. The CDR3 region has the DNA TGTGCCAGCACCATGGACAGGGGGCGCACTGAAGCTTTCTTT.

The chain carries TRBV7-9 and TRBJ1-4, with a possible D match to TRBD1 (6 bases). The CDR3 is 15 residues long. With 5 bases removed from V and 2 bases from J, the gap between germline ends came to 12 bases. The V gene's germline CDR1 is SEHNR and CDR2 FQNEAQ (reference sequence). This chain's CDR3 is CASSPRGTTNEKLFF. CDR3 nucleotide sequence: TGTGCCAGCAGCCCCAGGGGCACGACTAATGAAAAACTGTTTTTT.

V gene TRBV12-3 or TRBV12-4 combines with J gene TRBJ2-3; 7 bases align to TRBD1. The CDR3 runs to 13 residues. The J segment lost 5 bases and the V segment lost 11 bases, leaving 10 bases of the junction unmatched. The chain's CDR3 is CAPPRQGEDTQYF. CDR3 sequence (DNA): TGTGCCCCGCCGCGACAGGGCGAAGATACGCAGTATTTT.

The chain uses TRBV5-4 and TRBJ2-7; D is unresolved. The V gene's germline CDR1 is SGHNT and CDR2 YYREEE (reference sequence). The CDR3 length is 13 residues. V was trimmed by 0 bases and J by 3 bases, leaving 7 bases between them. The DNA of the CDR3 is TGTGCCAGCAGCTTGGACCCGGGCTACGAGCAGTACGTC. Translating it yields CASSLDPGYEQYV.

The chain has TRBV5-1 and TRBJ2-2; 10 bases agree with TRBD2. The CDR3 sequence is 16 residues long. Germline CDR1 is SGHRS and CDR2 is YFSETQ. The trim removed 0 bases at V and 7 bases at J, leaving 6 bases unmatched. The CDR3: CASSLAPAGGDGELFF. CDR3 DNA sequence: TGCGCCAGCAGCTTGGCCCCAGCGGGAGGGGACGGGGAGCTGTTTTTT.

CDR3 sequence (DNA): TGTGCCAGCAGCTCTACAGGGGTCCAAGAGACCCAGTACTTC. This translates into CASSSTGVQETQYF. The chain joins TRBV7-9 to TRBJ2-5; 7 bases fit TRBD1. This CDR3 is 14 amino acids long. The V gene end was trimmed by 4 bases and the J gene end by 1 base; junction bases not matched to a gene: 3. In germline, CDR1 is SEHNR, CDR2 FQNEAQ (reference sequence).

This rearrangement joins TRBV7-6 to TRBJ1-1; TRBD1 agrees at 8 bases. Germline loops: CDR1 SGHVS, CDR2 FNYEAQ. The V segment lost 0 bases and the J segment 6 bases; nucleotides outside the gene matches: 15. The CDR3 consists of 18 residues. The CDR3, as DNA: TGTGCCAGCAGCTTAGCGCCGCCCAGGGGGCAACCGGGGGCTGAAGCTTTCTTT. Translation: CASSLAPPRGQPGAEAFF.

V usage is TRBV5-5 and J usage is TRBJ2-3, with 12 bases identical to TRBD2. V lost 0 bases to trimming and J lost 5 bases; unmatched junction nucleotides: 10. The CDR3 sequence is 18 residues long. Germline lookup yields CDR1 SGHKS and CDR2 YYEKEE (reference sequence). CDR3 bases: TGTGCCAGCAGCTTGGATTCTTGGACTAGCGGGACCGGAGATACGCAGTATTTT. Its protein is CASSLDSWTSGTGDTQYF.

This clone was seen just once. This sequence joins TRBV3-1 (or the pseudogene TRBV3-2) and TRBJ1-1; 8 bases line up with TRBD1. This CDR3 is built from 17 residues. Germline CDR1 reads LGHDT; CDR2 reads YNNKEL (reference sequence). Trimming cost V 3 bases and J 0 bases; bases outside gene matches: 9. The CDR3 region is CASSHAGTGVMNTEAFF. The DNA for the CDR3 is TGTGCCAGCAGCCATGCTGGGACAGGAGTTATGAACACTGAAGCTTTCTTT.

The rearrangement joins TRBV7-9 to TRBJ1-4, with D uncertain. Germline V gene data show CDR1 as SEHNR and CDR2 as FQNEAQ (reference sequence). The CDR3 has 16 amino acids. V shed 3 bases and J shed 4 bases, with 15 bases lying between them. CDR3 in amino acids: CASSLSTGSLNEKLFF. CDR3 bases: TGTGCCAGCAGCTTGTCCACCGGGTCCCTTAATGAAAAACTGTTTTTT.

In DNA, the CDR3 is TGTGCCAGCAGCCGGGACAGCTCCTACAATGAGCAGTTCTTC. Translating it yields CASSRDSSYNEQFF. The chain employs TRBV27 and TRBJ2-1, with 7 bases aligning to TRBD1. The CDR3 has 14 amino acids. Germline lookup yields CDR1 MNHEY and CDR2 SMNVEV (reference sequence). J was trimmed by 0 bases and V by 6 bases; bases with no gene match: 2.

The CDR3 protein is CASSFRRGLAGVDEQFF. The CDR3 DNA reads as TGTGCCAGCAGCTTCCGGCGGGGACTAGCGGGAGTTGATGAGCAGTTCTTC. The chain combines TRBV11-3 with TRBJ2-1, with 14 bases that match TRBD2. The germline V gene has CDR1 SGHNT and CDR2 YENEEA. The J segment lost 8 bases and the V segment lost 3 bases, leaving 9 bases of the junction unmatched. The CDR3 extends over 17 amino acids.

The V call is TRBV15, the J call TRBJ2-7; D gene uncertain. Germline CDR1 and CDR2: LNHNV and YYDKDF (reference sequence). The CDR3 has 13 residues. Trimming took 3 bases from V and 9 from J, leaving 15 bases between them. The CDR3 loop reads CATSSPDSGRQYV. The CDR3 DNA is TGTGCCACCAGCAGCCCGGATAGTGGGCGGCAGTACGTC.

This sequence joins TRBV19 and TRBJ1-1; TRBD1 is a possible D gene (6 bases). Trimming took off 4 bases at V and 10 bases at J, with 16 bases between the two ends. This CDR3 spans 13 amino acids. Germline V lookup: CDR1 LNHDA, CDR2 SQIVND (reference sequence). The CDR3 sequence: CASSTILGTRAFF. DNA of the CDR3: TGTGCCAGTAGTACAATCCTCGGGACAAGAGCTTTCTTT.

The rearrangement joins TRBV10-3 to TRBJ2-3; D perhaps matches TRBD1 (6 bases). Trimming removed 11 bases at V and 6 bases at J, with 24 bases between. Germline loops: CDR1 ENHRY, CDR2 SYGVKD. This CDR3 is built from 15 residues. CDR3 region: CAARKGDKGEDTQYF. The DNA of the CDR3 is TGTGCCGCCCGAAAGGGGGACAAGGGTGAGGATACGCAGTATTTT.

The rearrangement uses TRBV18 and TRBJ1-4; D unclear. There are 14 residues in the CDR3. CDR1 and CDR2 from the germline V gene are KGHSH and LQKENI. The V end was cut by 5 bases, the J end by 7 bases, with 14 bases between. In nucleotides, the CDR3 is TGTGCCAGCTCAACTAGGAAAGAAGGTGAAAAACTGTTTTTT. It is translated as CASSTRKEGEKLFF. The full variable domain, its missing parts supplied by reference TRBV18 and TRBJ1-4, is NAGVMQNPRHLVRRRGQEARLRCSPMKGHSHVYWYRQLPEEGLKFMVYLQKENIIDESGMPKERFSAEFPKEGPSILRIQQVVRGDSAAYFCASSTRKEGEKLFFGSGTQLSVL.

The chain employs TRBV24-1 and TRBJ1-5; TRBD1 agrees at 7 bases. CDR3 length: 14 residues. The ends lost 4 bases at V and 4 bases at J; junction bases unmatched: 3. CDR1 is KGHDR and CDR2 is SFDVKD in the germline V gene. DNA for the CDR3: TGTGCCACCAGTGAACCGACAGGGAATCAGCCCCAGCATTTT. Translation gives CATSEPTGNQPQHF.

The chain joins TRBV4-1 to TRBJ2-3; unclear D gene. V was cut by 0 bases and J by 10 bases, with 11 bases left in between. The CDR3 totals 13 residues. Germline V CDR1 and CDR2: MGHRA, YSYEKL. CDR3 in amino acids: CASSQDFVVPQYF. The CDR3 DNA is TGCGCCAGCAGCCAAGATTTCGTAGTTCCGCAGTATTTT.

This clone was detected a few times. J is TRBJ1-1 and V is TRBV3-1 (or the pseudogene TRBV3-2), with D perhaps TRBD1 (5 bases). V lost 1 base to trimming and J lost 5 bases, with 8 bases between them. The germline V gene encodes CDR1 LGHDT and CDR2 YNNKEL (reference sequence). The CDR3 runs 13 residues. CDR3 loop: CASSQVGGTEAFF. The CDR3 nucleotides read TGTGCCAGCAGCCAAGTCGGGGGGACTGAAGCTTTCTTT.

V and J are TRBV25-1 and TRBJ1-2; 7 bases are a match to TRBD1. Per the germline V gene, CDR1 is MGHDK and CDR2 is SYGVNS. This CDR3 contains 13 residues. The J segment lost 8 bases and the V segment lost 4 bases, leaving 7 bases of the junction unmatched. The CDR3 bases are TGTGCCAGCAGTGGGCAGGGGGTTTTGGGCTACACCTTC. Translating gives CASSGQGVLGYTF.

The chain couples TRBV11-3 to TRBJ1-1, with D tentatively TRBD1 (5 bases). V lost 5 bases to trimming and J lost 11 bases, with 18 bases between them. This CDR3 has 13 amino acids. Germline V gene sequence: CDR1 SGHNT, CDR2 YENEEA. CDR3: CASSPGQTASAFF. CDR3 DNA sequence: TGTGCCAGCAGCCCAGGACAAACCGCGTCGGCTTTCTTT.

The rearrangement links TRBV10-1 to TRBJ1-1; D gene ambiguous. CDR3 length: 12 residues. CDR1 and CDR2 from the germline V gene are WNHNN and SYGVQD (reference sequence). Deletions cut 4 bases from V and 4 bases from J, with 7 bases between. CDR3 protein: CASSGPGTEAFF. CDR3 nucleotide sequence: TGCGCCAGCAGTGGGCCGGGCACTGAAGCTTTCTTT.

The J gene is TRBJ2-1, the V gene TRBV5-1; D may be TRBD1 (5 bases). The CDR3 spans 15 residues. Trimming took off 2 bases at V and 0 bases at J, with 9 bases between the two ends. Germline V CDR1 and CDR2: SGHRS, YFSETQ. CDR3 sequence reads: CASSLGDTSYNEQFF. Here the CDR3 DNA reads TGCGCCAGCAGCTTAGGGGATACCTCCTACAATGAGCAGTTCTTC.

Only a few counts were recorded for this clone. The chain joins TRBV29-1 to TRBJ2-3, with 12 nucleotides matching TRBD2. Trimming at V came to 7 bases and at J to 0 bases, leaving 8 bases not matched to a gene. The CDR3 loop spans 16 amino acids. CDR1 SQVTM and CDR2 ANQGSEA come from the germline V gene. The CDR3 reads CSAASGRAFSTDTQYF. DNA of the CDR3: TGCAGCGCGGCTAGCGGGAGGGCTTTTAGCACAGATACGCAGTATTTT.

This sequence joins TRBV5-4 and TRBJ1-2, with TRBD1 matching over 7 bases. Germline trimming cut 3 bases from V and 4 bases from J; bases unmatched to any gene: 9. This CDR3 is 15 amino acids long. The germline V gene encodes CDR1 SGHNT and CDR2 YYREEE (reference sequence). As DNA, the CDR3 is TGTGCCAGCAGCTCATTTTACCGGGACAGCTATGGCTACACCTTC. Protein product: CASSSFYRDSYGYTF.

The V call is TRBV11-3, the J call TRBJ1-1, with no clear D. This CDR3 region has 12 residues. The V gene lost 5 bases and the J gene lost 8 bases, with 12 bases spanning the gap. From germline, CDR1 is SGHNT and CDR2 YENEEA. The CDR3 DNA reads TGTGCCAGCAGCACGCCTGCGGGGGAAGCTTTCTTT. Protein: CASSTPAGEAFF.